These T cell receptor beta chains were read from a single sample in a study of shared clonotypes between healthy human individuals. The repertoire was sequenced with immunoSEQ multiplex PCR; TCRdb's copy has only in-frame clones and lacks some. The data show 2 million to 2.5 million clones, 85% to 95% seen once. The sample was naive CD8+ T cells sorted from blood. Source of these receptors: a man between 18 and 35 years old in good health. Both conserved end residues are part of each CDR3. Fields, in order: CDR3 protein, CDR3 DNA, D gene, V gene, J gene, clone size. D genes are given only for firm matches. The size entry is marked missing in some rows and otherwise reads once, few, many or a size class.

CASSWTYEQYF	TGTGCCAGCAGCTGGACCTACGAGCAGTACTTC	-	TRBV11-2	TRBJ2-7	-
CASRPLAGGWLSTDTQYF	TGTGCCAGCAGGCCTCTAGCGGGGGGGTGGCTTAGCACAGATACGCAGTATTTT	TRBD2	TRBV27	TRBJ2-3	-
CASSPTGSTGELFF	TGTGCCAGTAGTCCTACAGGGTCCACCGGGGAGCTGTTTTTT	-	TRBV19	TRBJ2-2	-
CASSSRDSQPQETQYF	TGTGCCAGCAGTTCTAGGGACAGCCAACCCCAAGAGACCCAGTACTTC	TRBD1	TRBV6-6	TRBJ2-5	-
CASSPAGGSTYEQYF	TGCGCCAGCAGCCCAGCGGGGGGATCAACCTACGAGCAGTACTTC	TRBD2	TRBV4-1	TRBJ2-7	few
CASSVAGAPETQYF	TGTGCCAGCAGCGTAGCGGGGGCCCCGGAGACCCAGTACTTC	TRBD2	TRBV5-4	TRBJ2-5	-
CASSEGGRSPLHF	TGTGCCAGCAGTGAGGGTGGCCGATCACCCCTCCACTTT	-	TRBV2	TRBJ1-6	-
CASSTNPQSSPLHF	TGTGCCAGTAGTACAAACCCACAGAGTTCACCCCTCCACTTT	-	TRBV19	TRBJ1-6	-
CASSQVGVANYGYTF	TGCGCCAGCAGCCAAGTGGGCGTAGCTAACTATGGCTACACCTTC	-	TRBV4-1	TRBJ1-2	-
CASSPYLDNEQFF	TGTGCCAGCAGTCCGTATTTGGACAATGAGCAGTTCTTC	-	TRBV2	TRBJ2-1	-
CASSESQEETQYF	TGCGCCAGCAGTGAGTCCCAGGAAGAGACCCAGTACTTC	-	TRBV10-1	TRBJ2-5	-
CASSGGEQYF	TGCGCCAGCAGTGGGGGCGAGCAGTACTTC	-	TRBV10-2	TRBJ2-7	-
CASSLSTGATDTQYF	TGTGCCAGCAGTTTATCGACAGGGGCCACAGATACGCAGTATTTT	TRBD1	TRBV27	TRBJ2-3	-
CASSQGSGETQYF	TGCGCCAGCAGCCAAGGCTCAGGGGAGACCCAGTACTTC	-	TRBV4-3	TRBJ2-5	-
CASSLSGGEQYF	TGTGCCAGCAGTTTATCTGGGGGCGAGCAGTACTTC	-	TRBV27	TRBJ2-7	-
CASSALMSNEQFF	TGCGCCAGCAGCGCACTTATGAGCAATGAGCAGTTCTTC	-	TRBV5-1	TRBJ2-1	-
CASSLPSGTSGGKSTGELFF	TGTGCCAGCAGCTTACCGTCCGGGACTAGCGGGGGTAAGAGCACCGGGGAGCTGTTTTTT	TRBD2	TRBV11-3	TRBJ2-2	-
CASSFFLSDTGELFF	TGTGCCAGCAGCTTCTTCCTCTCCGACACCGGGGAGCTGTTTTTT	-	TRBV11-2	TRBJ2-2	-
CASTPGDTTDTQYF	TGTGCCAGCACGCCGGGGGATACCACAGATACGCAGTATTTT	-	TRBV2	TRBJ2-3	-
CAWGRVNTGELFF	TGTGCCTGGGGACGGGTGAACACCGGGGAGCTGTTTTTT	-	TRBV30	TRBJ2-2	-
CATSRDLGVGGDTQYF	TGTGCCACCAGCAGAGATCTAGGGGTAGGGGGAGATACGCAGTATTTT	-	TRBV15	TRBJ2-3	-
CASSYFGGGQGEQFF	TGTGCCAGCAGTTATTTCGGCGGGGGCCAGGGGGAGCAGTTCTTC	-	TRBV6-5	TRBJ2-1	once
CASSLVTLRETQYF	TGTGCCAGCAGCTTGGTGACACTACGGGAGACCCAGTACTTC	-	TRBV11-2	TRBJ2-5	-
CASRSGVQETQYF	TGTGCCAGTAGGTCGGGAGTACAAGAGACCCAGTACTTC	-	TRBV19	TRBJ2-5	-
CASSLGQGQPGAFF	TGTGCCAGCAGCTTGGGGCAGGGCCAACCTGGGGCTTTCTTT	-	TRBV5-6	TRBJ1-1	-
CASSLTSGREQYF	TGTGCCAGCAGCTTGACTAGCGGGAGGGAGCAGTACTTC	TRBD2	TRBV5-6	TRBJ2-7	-
CASSLLAGPAYEQYF	TGTGCCAGCAGCTTATTAGCGGGGCCTGCCTACGAGCAGTACTTC	TRBD2	TRBV7-2	TRBJ2-7	-
CSAQGLGSYEQYF	TGCAGCGCCCAGGGATTGGGATCCTACGAGCAGTACTTC	-	TRBV29-1	TRBJ2-7	-
CASSKDRTGYGYTF	TGTGCCAGCAGTAAGGACAGGACGGGCTATGGCTACACCTTC	TRBD1	TRBV27	TRBJ1-2	once
CASSKSGSYEQYF	TGTGCCAGCAGCAAGTCCGGGAGCTACGAGCAGTACTTC	-	TRBV7-9	TRBJ2-7	-
CAISITSTDTQYF	TGTGCCATCAGTATTACTAGCACAGATACGCAGTATTTT	-	TRBV10-3	TRBJ2-3	-
CASSRSGEGRNNEQFF	TGTGCCAGCAGCCGATCCGGAGAGGGTCGCAACAATGAGCAGTTCTTC	-	TRBV2	TRBJ2-1	-
CASSYGAGNTGELFF	TGTGCCAGCAGTTACGGGGCAGGCAACACCGGGGAGCTGTTTTTT	-	TRBV6-5	TRBJ2-2	-
CASSQSYGSGNTIYF	TGTGCCAGCAGCCAGAGTTACGGCTCTGGAAACACCATATATTTT	-	TRBV6-5	TRBJ1-3	-
CASSLALFGDEQYF	TGTGCCAGCAGCTTAGCCCTCTTTGGCGACGAGCAGTACTTC	-	TRBV7-6	TRBJ2-7	-
CASSDGTADTGELFF	TGTGCCAGCAGCGATGGGACAGCAGACACCGGGGAGCTGTTTTTT	TRBD1	TRBV9	TRBJ2-2	-
CASSTARGPYNEQFF	TGCGCCAGCAGCACCGCCCGGGGGCCCTACAATGAGCAGTTCTTC	-	TRBV5-1	TRBJ2-1	-
CASSQAAGVANTEAFF	TGCGCCAGCAGCCAAGCCGCCGGGGTGGCGAACACTGAAGCTTTCTTT	-	TRBV4-1	TRBJ1-1	once
CASSSPTSGGPNEQFF	TGCGCCAGCAGCTCCCCGACTAGCGGGGGACCCAATGAGCAGTTCTTC	TRBD2	TRBV5-1	TRBJ2-1	-
CASSVAGGLAGGPDTQYF	TGTGCCAGCAGCGTAGCTGGAGGGCTAGCGGGGGGGCCGGATACGCAGTATTTT	TRBD2	TRBV9	TRBJ2-3	-
CASSLGTGTRANTEAFF	TGTGCCAGCAGCTTAGGAACCGGGACGCGGGCGAACACTGAAGCTTTCTTT	-	TRBV7-9	TRBJ1-1	-
CASTGQEYYGYTF	TGTGCCAGCACGGGACAGGAGTACTATGGCTACACCTTC	-	TRBV21-1	TRBJ1-2	-
CASSLGEGVSPLHF	TGTGCCAGTAGCCTCGGGGAGGGGGTTTCACCCCTCCACTTT	-	TRBV19	TRBJ1-6	-
CASSLDVLAGPYGQFF	TGTGCCAGCAGCTTAGATGTTCTAGCGGGACCTTACGGGCAGTTCTTC	TRBD2	TRBV11-2	TRBJ2-1	-
CASSVEGFVTDTQYF	TGTGCCAGCAGCGTAGAGGGCTTTGTGACAGATACGCAGTATTTT	-	TRBV9	TRBJ2-3	-
CASRTSGYLREQYF	TGTGCCAGCAGGACTAGCGGGTATTTGCGCGAGCAGTACTTC	TRBD2	TRBV27	TRBJ2-7	-
CASSDTRATTGELFF	TGTGCCAGCAGTGACACCCGGGCTACTACCGGGGAGCTGTTTTTT	-	TRBV27	TRBJ2-2	-
CASSFRAGGAPQPQHF	TGTGCCAGCAGCTTCCGGGCAGGGGGCGCGCCTCAGCCCCAGCATTTT	TRBD1	TRBV5-8	TRBJ1-5	-
CASSYSIVTFF	TGTGCCAGCAGTTACTCGATAGTAACTTTCTTT	-	TRBV6-6	TRBJ1-1	-
CASSYSEGDGYTF	TGTGCCAGCAGTTACTCGGAGGGGGATGGCTACACCTTC	-	TRBV6-5	TRBJ1-2	-
CASSDPGQGHYEQYF	TGTGCCAGCAGCGATCCGGGACAGGGGCACTACGAGCAGTACTTC	TRBD1	TRBV7-2	TRBJ2-7	-